The clone carrying this TCR beta chain is termed medium-sized. Its antigen is currently unknown. A multiplex PCR containing 32 V primers and 13 J primers was used to amplify TCR beta CDR3. A single record per CDR3 protein comes from TCRdb applying MiXCR to the multiplex PCR reads. The table records over 8,000 distinct CDR3 sequences, around 17% of them present only once. This record comes from a study of immune heterogeneity within non-small cell lung tumors. About the research overall: Tumor histology was classified as squamous cell carcinoma in a few cases, non-squamous carcinoma in 10 and not otherwise specified in 1. Study-level points and caveats: Identical dominant CDR3 beta clonotypes were found recurring across a patient's tumor sites, along with site-unique high-frequency clones.

The CDR3 length is 13 residues. The germline V and J ends were trimmed by 5 bases and 4 bases, with 11 bases remaining between them. Germline CDR1 and CDR2: MNHEY and SMNVEV (reference sequence). Genomic DNA from bulk tumor acted as the template, and roughly 0.55 ug was loaded per sample. Every primary tumor yielded several biopsies, spaced far apart, that were taken during surgery. Undergoing curative surgery were patients whose non-small cell lung cancer was untreated and newly diagnosed. The rearrangement joins TRBV27 to TRBJ1-1; TRBD1 might be the D (5 bases). This TCR derives from a man between 40 and 49 years old with non-small cell lung cancer. Sequences were obtained from lung tumor tissue. The CDR3 loop is CASSEWGSTEAFF. The CDR3 bases are TGTGCCAGCAGTGAATGGGGGAGCACTGAAGCTTTCTTT.